This T cell receptor beta chain was observed in a study of blood T cell repertoires in COVID-19. Looked up from germline, CDR1 is SGHRS and CDR2 is YFSETQ. V was clipped by 0 bases and J by 4 bases, with 8 bases between them. The CDR3 consists of 14 residues. The assay was immunoSEQ multiplex PCR, and TCRdb's table has in-frame clones only and misses some. This sample has approximately 180,000 clones, with more than 75% found just once. Sequences were obtained from PBMCs or T cells enriched from blood (not recorded which). The rearrangement joins TRBV5-1 to TRBJ2-1; tentatively, D is TRBD1 (6 bases). The sequence came from a woman aged 45-59 years who had recovered from COVID-19. The CDR3 sequence: CASSLGQGYNEQFF. The CDR3, as DNA: TGCGCCAGCAGCTTGGGGCAGGGGTACAATGAGCAGTTCTTC.